What follows are 10 T cell receptor beta chains derived from one specimen sequenced in a study of T cells in Graves' hyperthyroidism and ophthalmopathy. TCR beta CDR3 sequences were amplified from RNA transcripts. Using the HTBI primer set, a first-round RT-PCR was run on the TCR CDR3. One entry per CDR3 protein results from TCRdb running MiXCR on the multiplex PCR reads. The top ten hold under 25% of the sample, which has some 380,000 distinct CDR3 sequences, around an eighth seen once. Sequencing was done on a sample of blood. Receptors originate from a man aged 25-40 years with Graves' hyperthyroidism that later progressed to Graves' ophthalmopathy.

This clonotype has only a few counts. The V call is TRBV24-1, the J call TRBJ2-2; 7 nucleotides line up with TRBD1. V was pared by 0 bases and J by 3 bases, with 6 bases of the junction left unmatched. CDR1 and CDR2 (germline): KGHDR, SFDVKD. CDR3 length: 17 amino acids. CDR3 bases: TGTGCCACCAGTGATTTGCATACAGGGGCGGACACCGGGGAGCTGTTTTTT. Its translation: CATSDLHTGADTGELFF.

The rearrangement uses TRBV29-1 and TRBJ2-7; 8 bases agree with TRBD2. The length of the CDR3 is 13 residues. Germline V gene sequence: CDR1 SQVTM, CDR2 ANQGSEA. Trimming removed 7 bases from V and 0 bases from J; junction bases left unmatched: 5. The DNA of the CDR3 is TGCAGCGGGTTAGCGGGGAGCTCCTACGAGCAGTACTTC. This sequence encodes CSGLAGSSYEQYF.

This clonotype was seen a handful of times. This chain links TRBV2 with TRBJ2-7, with D perhaps being TRBD1 or TRBD2 (6 bases each). Trimming removed 11 bases at V and 3 bases at J, with 17 bases between. CDR1 is SNHLY, CDR2 FYNNEI, per germline. The CDR3 has 13 residues. The CDR3 loop reads CARRETGHYEQYF. The CDR3 DNA reads as TGTGCCCGTCGGGAGACAGGACACTACGAGCAGTACTTC.

The V call is TRBV20-1, the J call TRBJ1-4, with D unclear. The length of the CDR3 is 16 residues. CDR1 and CDR2 from the germline V gene are DFQATT and SNEGSKA (reference sequence). V gave up 0 bases and J gave up 0 bases, with 11 bases separating them. The CDR3: CSARDPLTATNEKLFF. The CDR3 DNA reads as TGCAGTGCTAGAGACCCCCTGACCGCAACTAATGAAAAACTGTTTTTT.

The chain links TRBV6-9 to TRBJ2-7, with TRBD1 identical over 9 bases. There are 12 residues in the CDR3. The junction had 3 bases not matched to a gene; V was cut back by 3 bases and J by 9 bases. CDR1 is MNHGY and CDR2 is SVAAGI in the germline V gene. CDR3 amino acids: CASSYGTGWQYF. The CDR3 nucleotides are TGTGCCAGCAGTTACGGGACAGGGTGGCAGTACTTC.

The sample holds a few counts of this clonotype. V usage is TRBV15 and J usage is TRBJ2-7, with a tentative D call TRBD2 (6 bases). CDR1 and CDR2 (germline): LNHNV, YYDKDF (reference sequence). Deletions cut 0 bases from V and 0 bases from J, with 15 bases between. The CDR3 loop spans 17 amino acids. This CDR3 is CATSRDPGTPSSYEQYF. The CDR3 nucleotides are TGTGCCACCAGCAGAGATCCCGGGACTCCTAGCTCCTACGAGCAGTACTTC.

This clonotype showed up many times. The chain is built from TRBV28 and TRBJ2-2; no reliable D call. The CDR3 covers 15 residues. V lost 3 bases and J lost 1, with 9 bases in between. The V gene's germline CDR1 is MDHEN and CDR2 SYDVKM. CDR3 loop: CASSFRVLNTGELFF. CDR3 nucleotide sequence: TGTGCCAGCAGTTTCCGGGTCCTGAACACCGGGGAGCTGTTTTTT.

This clonotype was counted many times. V usage is TRBV6-1 and J usage is TRBJ1-1, with TRBD1 identical over 8 bases. CDR1 is MNHNS, CDR2 SASEGT, per germline. The CDR3 contains 15 residues. Trimming cost V 7 bases and J 2 bases; bases outside gene matches: 9. CDR3 DNA sequence: TGTGCCAGCAACCGACAGGGGTGGCCTAACACTGAAGCTTTCTTT. Amino acid sequence: CASNRQGWPNTEAFF.

The chain couples TRBV28 to TRBJ1-2, with TRBD1 as a possible D gene (5 bases). V was cut by 2 bases and J by 7 bases, with 11 bases left in between. The CDR3 extends over 13 amino acids. CDR1 and CDR2 from the germline V gene are MDHEN and SYDVKM. The CDR3 DNA reads as TGTGCCAGCAGTTTACGGGGGAGGGTTGGCTACACCTTC. Amino acid sequence: CASSLRGRVGYTF.

As for this clonotype: A much bigger clone sits one base away, suggesting this may be a read error. The chain joins TRBV10-3 to TRBJ1-4; D not certain. V lost 5 bases and J 0 bases, leaving 7 bases between the germline ends. The CDR3 runs to 14 residues. Per the germline V gene, CDR1 is ENHRY and CDR2 is SYGVKD. CDR3 residues: CAISSRPTNEKLFF. CDR3 DNA sequence: TGTGCCATCAGTTCCCGTCCAACTAATGAAAAACTGTTTTTT.